The 12 T cell receptor beta chains below all came from one sample that was sequenced in a study of T-cell reconstitution after alpha-beta-depleted transplantation in children. It was with unique molecular identifiers that the TCRbeta library was prepared. TCRdb re-derived calls from the PCR reads in MiXCR, one entry per CDR3 protein. The sample has about 600,000 distinct CDR3 sequences; roughly 13% are singletons. Sample: PBMCs, mostly from graft donor cells, taken 360 days after TCRalphabeta/CD19-depleted stem cell transplant. The receptors were gathered from a male patient younger than 18 who had a stem cell transplant for acute myeloid leukemia, so the T cells may come from the graft donor.

At least ten counts were recorded for this clonotype. This sequence joins TRBV20-1 and TRBJ2-7; TRBD2 matches at 10 bases. V lost 0 bases to trimming and J lost 7 bases; unmatched junction nucleotides: 6. CDR3 length: 14 residues. CDR1 is DFQATT, CDR2 SNEGSKA, per germline (reference sequence). The CDR3 reads CSAREGSGRIEQYF. In DNA, the CDR3 is TGCAGTGCTAGAGAGGGTAGCGGGAGGATTGAGCAGTACTTC.

This chain connects TRBV3-1 to TRBJ2-5; D gene uncertain. Trimming stripped 0 bases from V and 9 bases from J, with 8 bases between. Per the germline V gene, CDR1 is LGHDT and CDR2 is YNNKEL (reference sequence). This CDR3 contains 12 residues. The CDR3 reads CASSQDRRAQYF. The CDR3 region has the DNA TGTGCCAGCAGCCAAGACAGGCGAGCCCAGTACTTC.

This clonotype has only a few counts. This rearrangement joins TRBV20-1 to TRBJ2-3, with a weak D call TRBD1 (6 bases). The CDR3 extends over 15 amino acids. Between the trimmed V and J ends, which lost 1 base and 4 bases, there was a span of 15 bases. The germline CDR1 and CDR2 sequences are DFQATT and SNEGSKA (reference sequence). CDR3 amino acids: CSARGGRRFPDTQYF. In DNA, the CDR3 is TGCAGTGCTAGAGGGGGGCGCAGGTTCCCAGATACGCAGTATTTT.

The rearrangement uses TRBV11-1 and TRBJ2-7, with 11 bases lining up with TRBD2. The length of the CDR3 is 19 residues. J was trimmed by 2 bases and V by 4 bases; bases with no gene match: 16. From germline, CDR1 is SGHAT and CDR2 FQDESV (reference sequence). CDR3 in DNA: TGTGCCAGCAGCTCGAAGACAGGGGAACTAGCGGGAGACCCCTACGAGCAGTACTTC. As protein: CASSSKTGELAGDPYEQYF.

The table lists this clonotype with a few counts. The gene calls are TRBV3-1 and TRBJ2-5; D is undetermined. V lost 1 base and J 5 bases, leaving 8 bases between the germline ends. The CDR3 has 13 amino acids. Germline CDR1 and CDR2: LGHDT and YNNKEL (reference sequence). CDR3 bases: TGTGCCAGCAGCCAAGTCGCGAGGGAGACCCAGTACTTC. This gives the protein CASSQVARETQYF.

This clonotype was detected only once. The chain has TRBV27 and TRBJ2-7; tentatively, D is TRBD2 (5 bases). Trimming took off 3 bases at V and 1 base at J, with 10 bases between the two ends. This CDR3 has 14 residues. Looked up from germline, CDR1 is MNHEY and CDR2 is SMNVEV (reference sequence). CDR3 amino acids: CASSFNGKSYEQYF. In DNA, the CDR3 is TGTGCCAGCAGTTTTAACGGGAAATCCTACGAGCAGTACTTC.

This clonotype has ten or more counts. The rearrangement uses TRBV30 and TRBJ2-1; 11 bases are a match to TRBD2. With 3 bases clipped from V and 4 bases from J, the junction kept 8 bases outside the gene matches. The CDR3 loop spans 16 amino acids. From germline, CDR1 is GTSNPN and CDR2 SVGIG (reference sequence). The CDR3 region is CAWRLLAGGDYNEQFF. The CDR3 coding sequence is TGTGCCTGGAGGCTCTTAGCGGGAGGGGATTACAATGAGCAGTTCTTC.

The table lists this clonotype with a few counts. V usage is TRBV11-2 and J usage is TRBJ1-1, with 8 positions matching TRBD1. The CDR3 has 15 residues. The germline V gene encodes CDR1 SGHAT and CDR2 FQNNGV. Germline trimming cut 0 bases from V and 11 bases from J; bases unmatched to any gene: 11. DNA for the CDR3: TGTGCCAGCAGCTTAGATCAGGGGGCGCCGGGCGGCGCTTTCTTT. Its translation: CASSLDQGAPGGAFF. Full variable domain (missing parts from reference TRBV11-2 and TRBJ1-1): EAGVAQSPRYKIIEKRQSVAFWCNPISGHATLYWYQQILGQGPKLLIQFQNNGVVDDSQLPKDRFSAERLKGVDSTLKIQPAKLEDSAVYLCASSLDQGAPGGAFFGQGTRLTVV.

There are a few counts of this clonotype. The chain has TRBV28 and TRBJ2-7, with 7 bases aligning to TRBD2. The V segment lost 3 bases and the J segment 5 bases; nucleotides outside the gene matches: 7. The length of the CDR3 is 14 residues. Germline lookup yields CDR1 MDHEN and CDR2 SYDVKM. The CDR3 sequence: CASSFPGGRHEQYF. As DNA, the CDR3 is TGTGCCAGCAGTTTCCCCGGCGGGAGACACGAGCAGTACTTC.

V and J are TRBV18 and TRBJ2-5, with 10 nucleotides matching TRBD1. V shed 5 bases, J shed 0 bases, and the junction held 3 bases outside the gene matches. Germline V gives CDR1 KGHSH, CDR2 LQKENI. This CDR3 has 15 amino acids. As DNA, the CDR3 is TGTGCCAGCTCAGTCGACAGGGGGCACCAAGAGACCCAGTACTTC. Translation: CASSVDRGHQETQYF.

This rearrangement joins TRBV20-1 to TRBJ2-2; tentative D call: TRBD2 (6 bases). V lost 4 bases and J 5 bases, leaving 14 bases between the germline ends. This CDR3 spans 14 amino acids. The germline gives CDR1 DFQATT, CDR2 SNEGSKA (reference sequence). CDR3 in amino acids: CSATRGWGTGELFF. CDR3 nucleotides: TGCAGTGCTACGCGGGGCTGGGGAACCGGGGAGCTGTTTTTT.

V gene TRBV15 combines with J gene TRBJ2-1; 7 bases align to TRBD1. V lost 8 bases, J lost 0 bases, and 4 bases stayed unmatched. The CDR3 extends over 14 amino acids. The germline CDR1 and CDR2 sequences are LNHNV and YYDKDF (reference sequence). CDR3: CATRRDSSYNEQFF. The CDR3 bases are TGTGCCACCCGCCGGGACAGCTCCTACAATGAGCAGTTCTTC.